This paragraph covers one T cell receptor (beta chain) sequence. The record originates from a study of blood T cell repertoires in COVID-19. Looking at the study overall: PBMCs, B-cell-depleted T cells, or T cells were the source of the cDNA or gDNA that made up the material.

TCRdb keeps only in-frame clones here, not all; method: immunoSEQ multiplex PCR. Of approximately 210,000 clones listed, roughly 86% are singletons. The sample consisted of peripheral blood. This sequence was found in an older woman with active or convalescent COVID-19.

CDR3 region: CASSQERRRIYNEQFF. CDR3 in DNA: TGTGCCAGCAGCCAAGAACGGAGACGGATCTACAATGAGCAGTTCTTC. V and J are TRBV3-1 (or the pseudogene TRBV3-2) and TRBJ2-1, with D unclear. The CDR3 totals 16 residues. Germline values: CDR1 LGHDT, CDR2 YNNKEL (reference sequence). The germline V and J ends were trimmed by 0 bases and 3 bases, with 12 bases remaining between them.